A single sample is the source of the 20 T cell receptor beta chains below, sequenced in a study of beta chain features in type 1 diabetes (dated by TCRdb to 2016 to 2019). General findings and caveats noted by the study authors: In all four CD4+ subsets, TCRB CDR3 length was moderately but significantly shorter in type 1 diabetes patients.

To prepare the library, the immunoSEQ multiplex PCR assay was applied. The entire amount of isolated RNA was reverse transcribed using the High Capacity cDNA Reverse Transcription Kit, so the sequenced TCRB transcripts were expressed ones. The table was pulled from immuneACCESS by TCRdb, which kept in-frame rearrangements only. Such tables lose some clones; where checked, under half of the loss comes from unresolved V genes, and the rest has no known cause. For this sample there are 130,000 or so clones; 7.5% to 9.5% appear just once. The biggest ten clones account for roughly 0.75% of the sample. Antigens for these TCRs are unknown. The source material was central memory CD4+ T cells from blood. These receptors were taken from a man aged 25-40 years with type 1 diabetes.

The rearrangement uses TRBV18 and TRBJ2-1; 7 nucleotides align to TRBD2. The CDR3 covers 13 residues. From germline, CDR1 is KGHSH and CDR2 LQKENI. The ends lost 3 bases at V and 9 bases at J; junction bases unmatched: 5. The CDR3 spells CASSPIGGSEQFF. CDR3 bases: TGTGCCAGCTCACCCATCGGGGGGAGTGAGCAGTTCTTC.

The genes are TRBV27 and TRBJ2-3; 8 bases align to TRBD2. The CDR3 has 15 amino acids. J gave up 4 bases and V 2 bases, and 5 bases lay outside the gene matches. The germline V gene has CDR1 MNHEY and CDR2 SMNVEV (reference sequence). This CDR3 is CASSLNGGASDTQYF. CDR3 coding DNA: TGTGCCAGCAGTTTAAACGGGGGGGCCTCAGATACGCAGTATTTT.

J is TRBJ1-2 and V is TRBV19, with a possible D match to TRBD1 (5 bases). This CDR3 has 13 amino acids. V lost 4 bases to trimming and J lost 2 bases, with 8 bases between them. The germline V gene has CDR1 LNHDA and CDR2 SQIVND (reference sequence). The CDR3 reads CASSTDNNYGYTF. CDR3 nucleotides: TGTGCCAGTAGTACGGACAACAACTATGGCTACACCTTC.

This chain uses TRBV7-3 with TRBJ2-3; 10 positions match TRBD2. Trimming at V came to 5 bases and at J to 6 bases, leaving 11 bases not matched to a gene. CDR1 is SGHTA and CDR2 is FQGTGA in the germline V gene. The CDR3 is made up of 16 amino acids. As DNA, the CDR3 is TGTGCCAGCAGCCTCGATCCGGGACTAGCGTCGGATACGCAGTATTTT. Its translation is CASSLDPGLASDTQYF.

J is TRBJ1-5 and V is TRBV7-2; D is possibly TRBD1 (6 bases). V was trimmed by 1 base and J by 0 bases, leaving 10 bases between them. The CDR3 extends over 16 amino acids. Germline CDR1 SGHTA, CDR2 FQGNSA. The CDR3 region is CASSLGGGYSNQPQHF. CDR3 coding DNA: TGTGCCAGCAGCTTAGGGGGGGGCTATAGCAATCAGCCCCAGCATTTT.

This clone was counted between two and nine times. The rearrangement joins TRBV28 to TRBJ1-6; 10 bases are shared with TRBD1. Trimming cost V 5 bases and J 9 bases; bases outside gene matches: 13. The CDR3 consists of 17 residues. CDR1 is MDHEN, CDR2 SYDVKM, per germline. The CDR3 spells CASSPGRGQGRSSPLHF. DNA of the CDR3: TGTGCCAGCAGTCCTGGGCGGGGACAGGGGAGGAGTTCACCCCTCCACTTT.

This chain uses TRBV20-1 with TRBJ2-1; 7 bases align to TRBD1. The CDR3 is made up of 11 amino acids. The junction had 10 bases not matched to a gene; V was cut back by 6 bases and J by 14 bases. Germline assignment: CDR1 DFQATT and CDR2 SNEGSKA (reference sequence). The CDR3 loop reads CSAISDRKKFF. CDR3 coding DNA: TGCAGTGCCATCTCGGACAGGAAGAAGTTCTTC.

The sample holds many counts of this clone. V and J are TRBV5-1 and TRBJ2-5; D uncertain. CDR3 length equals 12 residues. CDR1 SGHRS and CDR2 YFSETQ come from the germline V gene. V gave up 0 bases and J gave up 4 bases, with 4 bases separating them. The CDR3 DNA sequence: TGCGCCAGCAGCTTGGTTAGAGAGACCCAGTACTTC. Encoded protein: CASSLVRETQYF.

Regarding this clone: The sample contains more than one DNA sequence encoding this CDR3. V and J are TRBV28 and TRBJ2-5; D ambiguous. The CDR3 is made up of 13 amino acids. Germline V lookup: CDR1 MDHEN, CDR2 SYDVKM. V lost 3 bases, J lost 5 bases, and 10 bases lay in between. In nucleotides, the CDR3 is TGTGCCAGCAGTTTTCCTAGTTTGGAGACCCAGTACTTC. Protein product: CASSFPSLETQYF.

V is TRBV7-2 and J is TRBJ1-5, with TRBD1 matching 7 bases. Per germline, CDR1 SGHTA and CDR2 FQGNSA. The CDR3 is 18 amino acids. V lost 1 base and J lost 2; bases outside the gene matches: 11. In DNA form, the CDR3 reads TGTGCCAGCAGCTTAGTAGGAAACAGGGGATTGGGCAATCAGCCCCAGCATTTT. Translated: CASSLVGNRGLGNQPQHF.

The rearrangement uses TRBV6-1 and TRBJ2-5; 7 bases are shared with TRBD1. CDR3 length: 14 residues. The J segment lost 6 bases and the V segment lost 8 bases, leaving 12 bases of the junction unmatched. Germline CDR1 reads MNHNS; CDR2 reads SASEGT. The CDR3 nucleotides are TGTGCCAGCGTTTCGGCTTGGACAGGTCAGACCCAGTACTTC. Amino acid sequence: CASVSAWTGQTQYF.

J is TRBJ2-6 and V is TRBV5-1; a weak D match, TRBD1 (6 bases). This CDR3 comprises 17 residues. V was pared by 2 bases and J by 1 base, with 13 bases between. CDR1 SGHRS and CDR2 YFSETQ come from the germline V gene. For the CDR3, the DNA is TGCGCCAGCAGCTTCGTACAGGGAAGTTCTGGGGCCAACGTCCTGACTTTC. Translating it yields CASSFVQGSSGANVLTF.

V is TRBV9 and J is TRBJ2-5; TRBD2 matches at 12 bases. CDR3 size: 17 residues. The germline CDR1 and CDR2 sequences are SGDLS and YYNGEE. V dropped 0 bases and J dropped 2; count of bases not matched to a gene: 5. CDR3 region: CASSVASSGGGQETQYF. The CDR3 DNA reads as TGTGCCAGCAGCGTAGCATCTAGCGGGGGGGGACAAGAGACCCAGTACTTC.

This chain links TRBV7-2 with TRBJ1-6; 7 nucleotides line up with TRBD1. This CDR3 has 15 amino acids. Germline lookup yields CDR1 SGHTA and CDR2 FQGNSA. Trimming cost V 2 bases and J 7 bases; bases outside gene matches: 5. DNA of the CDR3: TGTGCCAGCAGCTTACAACAGGGGAGGAATTCACCCCTCCACTTT. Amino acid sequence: CASSLQQGRNSPLHF.

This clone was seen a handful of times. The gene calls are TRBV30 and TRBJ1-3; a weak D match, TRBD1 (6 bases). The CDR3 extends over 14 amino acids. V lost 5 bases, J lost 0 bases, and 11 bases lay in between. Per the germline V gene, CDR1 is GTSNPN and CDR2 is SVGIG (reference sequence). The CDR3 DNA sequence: TGTGCCTGGGTAACAGGGACCTCTGGAAACACCATATATTTT. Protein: CAWVTGTSGNTIYF.

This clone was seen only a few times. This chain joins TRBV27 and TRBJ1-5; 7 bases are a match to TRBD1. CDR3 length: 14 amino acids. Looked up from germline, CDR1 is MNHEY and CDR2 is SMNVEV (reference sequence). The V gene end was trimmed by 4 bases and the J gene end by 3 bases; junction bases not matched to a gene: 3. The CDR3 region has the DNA TGTGCCAGCAGTTACCAGGGGGTCAATCAGCCCCAGCATTTT. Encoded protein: CASSYQGVNQPQHF.

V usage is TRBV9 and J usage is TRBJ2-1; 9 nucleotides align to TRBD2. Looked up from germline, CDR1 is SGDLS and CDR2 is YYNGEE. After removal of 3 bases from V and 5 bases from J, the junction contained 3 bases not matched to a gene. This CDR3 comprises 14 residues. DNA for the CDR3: TGTGCCAGCAGCGGCGGGGGGGCGGACAATGAGCAGTTCTTC. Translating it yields CASSGGGADNEQFF.

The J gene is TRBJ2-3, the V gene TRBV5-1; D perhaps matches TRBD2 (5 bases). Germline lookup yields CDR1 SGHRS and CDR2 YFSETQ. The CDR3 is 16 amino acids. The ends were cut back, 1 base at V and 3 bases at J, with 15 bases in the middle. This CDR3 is CASSLPTGDGTDTQYF. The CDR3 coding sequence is TGCGCCAGCAGCTTGCCAACCGGGGATGGAACAGATACGCAGTATTTT.

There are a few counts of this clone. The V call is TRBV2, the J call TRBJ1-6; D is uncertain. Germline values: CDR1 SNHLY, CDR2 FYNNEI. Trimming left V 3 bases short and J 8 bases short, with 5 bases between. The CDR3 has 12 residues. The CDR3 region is CASSDGDSPLHF. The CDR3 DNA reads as TGTGCCAGCAGTGACGGAGATTCACCCCTCCACTTT.

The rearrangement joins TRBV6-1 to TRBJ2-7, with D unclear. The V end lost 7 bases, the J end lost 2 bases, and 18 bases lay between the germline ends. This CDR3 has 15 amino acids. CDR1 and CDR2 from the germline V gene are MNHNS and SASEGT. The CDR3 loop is CASTARFELTYEQYF. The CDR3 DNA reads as TGTGCCAGCACTGCACGATTTGAGTTAACCTACGAGCAGTACTTC.